Detailed here is one T cell receptor (beta chain). Germline loops: CDR1 GTSNPN, CDR2 SVGIG (reference sequence). The CDR3 is made up of 16 amino acids. The V end was cut by 4 bases, the J end by 8 bases, with 26 bases between. This entry comes from a study of blood T cell repertoires in COVID-19. The assay was immunoSEQ multiplex PCR, and TCRdb's table has in-frame clones only and misses some. The sample carries some 270,000 clones, 70% to 90% recorded once. The chain joins TRBV30 to TRBJ1-2; D is uncertain. This clonotype was obtained from a woman aged 45-65 years with acute COVID-19. The sequenced sample consisted of PBMCs or T cells enriched from blood (not recorded which). CDR3 amino acids: CAWTNWEGSVLGGYTF. CDR3 in DNA: TGTGCCTGGACCAATTGGGAGGGATCGGTTCTAGGGGGCTACACCTTC.